These 23 T cell receptor beta chains originate from one sample sequenced in a study of response to subunit inactivated influenza vaccine. TCRdb reanalysed the RT-PCR reads using MiXCR and keeps one entry per CDR3 protein. Found here are about 240,000 distinct CDR3 sequences, 12% of them singletons; the top ten hold under 10%. The sample here was non-naive T cells sorted from PBMCs, taken less than 15 days before vaccination. The source is a man aged 45-65 years who received an inactivated influenza vaccine.

This clonotype was seen a handful of times. The CDR3 sequence is CASSLGGPSRLPPYNEQFF. CDR3 DNA sequence: TGTGCCAGCAGTTTAGGAGGCCCATCACGCCTCCCCCCCTACAATGAGCAGTTCTTC. J is TRBJ2-1 and V is TRBV27, with a tentative D call TRBD2 (5 bases). The CDR3 length is 19 residues. CDR1 and CDR2 (germline): MNHEY, SMNVEV (reference sequence). Trimming pared 2 bases from V and 2 bases from J, leaving 22 bases between.

This clonotype appeared many times. The rearrangement uses TRBV2 and TRBJ2-1; 12 bases map to TRBD2. Germline V gene sequence: CDR1 SNHLY, CDR2 FYNNEI. This CDR3 has 15 residues. V was pared by 6 bases and J by 4 bases, with 4 bases of the junction left unmatched. The CDR3 nucleotides are TGTGCCAGCAGCCGACTAGCGGGAGTGTACAATGAGCAGTTCTTC. Its protein product is CASSRLAGVYNEQFF.

This clonotype was recorded at least ten times. V is TRBV15 and J is TRBJ2-7; no reliable D call. The germline V gene has CDR1 LNHNV and CDR2 YYDKDF (reference sequence). V was pared by 0 bases and J by 3 bases, with 9 bases between. CDR3 size: 14 residues. The CDR3 region is CATSRDRSGYEQYF. The CDR3, as DNA: TGTGCCACCAGCAGAGATAGGAGTGGCTACGAGCAGTACTTC.

V gene TRBV9 combines with J gene TRBJ2-3; D assignment may be TRBD1 or TRBD2 (5 bases each). The V end lost 4 bases, the J end lost 0 bases, and 15 bases lay between the germline ends. Per germline, CDR1 SGDLS and CDR2 YYNGEE. The CDR3 is 16 amino acids. This CDR3 reads CASSPRGDRSTDTQYF. In DNA, the CDR3 is TGTGCCAGCAGCCCCCGGGGCGACAGAAGCACAGATACGCAGTATTTT.

V and J are TRBV11-2 and TRBJ2-2; possibly TRBD2 for D (5 bases). Germline V gives CDR1 SGHAT, CDR2 FQNNGV. The germline V and J ends were trimmed by 6 bases and 5 bases, with 10 bases remaining between them. This CDR3 has 13 residues. The CDR3 reads CASSQRATGELFF. The CDR3 bases are TGTGCCAGCAGTCAGAGGGCTACCGGGGAGCTGTTTTTT.

This clonotype was seen repeatedly, ten times or more. V usage is TRBV5-1 and J usage is TRBJ2-7, with a weak D call TRBD1 (6 bases). Germline lookup yields CDR1 SGHRS and CDR2 YFSETQ. There are 15 residues in the CDR3. V was cut by 1 base and J by 6 bases, with 17 bases left in between. This CDR3 reads CASSLSDRLSGEQYF. The CDR3 DNA sequence: TGCGCCAGCAGCTTGAGTGACAGGTTATCGGGCGAGCAGTACTTC.

This clonotype has a count of ten or more. The chain recombines TRBV12-3 or TRBV12-4 with TRBJ1-5; the match to TRBD1 covers 8 bases. The CDR3 covers 13 residues. V shed 6 bases, J shed 4 bases, and the junction held 2 bases outside the gene matches. CDR3 sequence (DNA): TGTGCCAGCAGCTGGACAGGGAATCAGCCCCAGCATTTT. Protein sequence: CASSWTGNQPQHF.

The rearrangement uses TRBV9 and TRBJ2-7; 7 bases are a match to TRBD1. CDR1 SGDLS and CDR2 YYNGEE come from the germline V gene. Losses at the gene ends were 2 bases for V and 7 bases for J; bases not matched to a gene: 9. The CDR3 extends over 14 amino acids. CDR3 protein: CASSVEQGLGEQYF. CDR3 sequence (DNA): TGTGCCAGCAGCGTCGAACAGGGGTTGGGGGAGCAGTACTTC.

This clonotype was counted at least ten times. V is TRBV27 and J is TRBJ2-1, with 7 bases fitting TRBD1. Germline V lookup: CDR1 MNHEY, CDR2 SMNVEV (reference sequence). The CDR3 covers 16 residues. J was trimmed by 2 bases and V by 0 bases; bases with no gene match: 4. Here the CDR3 reads CASSLSWQGAYNEQFF. CDR3 nucleotide sequence: TGTGCCAGCAGTTTATCGTGGCAGGGGGCCTACAATGAGCAGTTCTTC.

This clonotype came up a few times. This chain joins TRBV6-2 or TRBV6-3 and TRBJ1-5; 7 bases fit TRBD1. The V segment lost 6 bases and the J segment 5 bases; nucleotides outside the gene matches: 10. The germline V gene has CDR1 MNHEY and CDR2 SVGEGT. The CDR3 extends over 15 amino acids. The chain's CDR3 is CASRSGQVWDQPQHF. DNA for the CDR3: TGTGCCAGCAGATCCGGACAGGTTTGGGATCAGCCCCAGCATTTT.

The rearrangement uses TRBV7-2 and TRBJ2-5; 11 bases line up with TRBD2. V lost 5 bases and J lost 1; bases outside the gene matches: 3. CDR1 is SGHTA, CDR2 FQGNSA, per germline. This CDR3 is 15 amino acids long. This CDR3 is CASSLTSGGQETQYF. In DNA form, the CDR3 reads TGTGCCAGCAGCCTAACTAGCGGGGGCCAAGAGACCCAGTACTTC.

This clonotype was detected a few times. The chain uses TRBV6-2 or TRBV6-3 and TRBJ1-1, with 8 bases matching TRBD1. J gave up 6 bases and V 7 bases, and 7 bases lay outside the gene matches. Germline values: CDR1 MNHEY, CDR2 SVGEGT. There are 13 residues in the CDR3. The CDR3, as DNA: TGTGCCAGCAACTACAGGGGGGGATCTGAAGCTTTCTTT. Encoded protein: CASNYRGGSEAFF.

This clonotype showed up many times. This chain uses TRBV29-1 with TRBJ2-4, with TRBD1 matching 7 bases. The CDR3 consists of 12 residues. The germline V gene has CDR1 SQVTM and CDR2 ANQGSEA. Trimming cost V 4 bases and J 9 bases; bases outside gene matches: 6. The CDR3 sequence is CSVGQGRGIQYF. The DNA for the CDR3 is TGCAGCGTTGGACAGGGAAGGGGCATTCAGTACTTC.

This clonotype was observed at least ten times. The V gene is TRBV6-5, the J gene TRBJ1-2, with 11 bases identical to TRBD1. The CDR3 contains 16 residues. Germline lookup yields CDR1 MNHEY and CDR2 SVGAGI. V lost 6 bases and J lost 7; bases outside the gene matches: 13. CDR3 in amino acids: CASSYRADRGLFGYTF. The CDR3 DNA follows: TGTGCCAGCAGCTATCGGGCGGACAGGGGGCTCTTTGGCTACACCTTC.

This clonotype occurred a few times. The chain uses TRBV16 and TRBJ1-2; D is possibly TRBD1 (5 bases). The V end lost 1 base, the J end lost 7 bases, and 16 bases lay between the germline ends. In germline, CDR1 is KGHSY, CDR2 FQNENV. CDR3 length: 15 amino acids. This CDR3 reads CASSQFAQGVGGYTF. DNA for the CDR3: TGTGCCAGCAGCCAATTTGCGCAGGGAGTCGGTGGCTACACCTTC.

The V call is TRBV11-1, the J call TRBJ2-3; D uncertain. This CDR3 has 18 residues. Germline CDR1 reads SGHAT; CDR2 reads FQDESV (reference sequence). Trimming took 1 base from V and 2 from J, leaving 19 bases between them. Here the CDR3 DNA reads TGTGCCAGCAGCTTAGGTTTGTTGTGGGATACGAACACAGATACGCAGTATTTT. Protein sequence: CASSLGLLWDTNTDTQYF.

This chain joins TRBV7-2 and TRBJ1-2; D is ambiguous. The CDR3 is 14 residues long. Germline CDR1 and CDR2: SGHTA and FQGNSA. V lost 1 base and J 3 bases, leaving 9 bases between the germline ends. CDR3 amino acids: CASSLVYSDYGYTF. The DNA of the CDR3 is TGTGCCAGCAGCTTAGTTTACTCGGACTATGGCTACACCTTC.

J is TRBJ2-3 and V is TRBV20-1, with a tentative D call TRBD1 (5 bases). CDR1 and CDR2 from the germline V gene are DFQATT and SNEGSKA (reference sequence). The V and J ends lost 4 bases and 4 bases respectively, with 15 bases between them. CDR3 size: 14 residues. CDR3 region: CSATRAGSADTQYF. The CDR3 coding sequence is TGCAGTGCTACCCGGGCAGGGTCGGCAGATACGCAGTATTTT.

This clonotype turned up a few times. CDR3 sequence: CSARAGINTEAFF. CDR3 DNA: TGCAGTGCTAGGGCCGGGATAAACACTGAAGCTTTCTTT. The chain uses TRBV20-1 and TRBJ1-1; D is undetermined. Trimming took 3 bases from V and 2 from J, leaving 10 bases between them. The CDR3 is 13 amino acids. Germline-derived CDR1 and CDR2 are DFQATT and SNEGSKA (reference sequence).

The genes are TRBV6-1 and TRBJ1-6, with a weak D call TRBD1 (6 bases). The V end lost 7 bases, the J end lost 5 bases, and 15 bases lay between the germline ends. Germline CDR1 is MNHNS and CDR2 is SASEGT. CDR3 size: 15 residues. In DNA, the CDR3 is TGTGCCAGCAAATCCGGACAGTTGAATAATTCACCCCTCCACTTT. It encodes CASKSGQLNNSPLHF.

This sequence joins TRBV12-3 or TRBV12-4 and TRBJ1-4; D might be TRBD1 (5 bases). CDR3 length: 15 amino acids. V was pared by 4 bases and J by 8 bases, with 17 bases between. CDR3 sequence reads: CASSSPGRKDEKLFF. The CDR3, as DNA: TGTGCCAGCAGTTCCCCGGGACGGAAGGACGAAAAACTGTTTTTT.

The V and J genes are TRBV10-3 and TRBJ1-2; 11 nucleotides line up with TRBD1. Germline lookup yields CDR1 ENHRY and CDR2 SYGVKD. The CDR3 runs 15 residues. V was pared by 10 bases and J by 3 bases, with 10 bases of the junction left unmatched. CDR3 loop: CATQPGQGVDYGYTF. The CDR3 nucleotides are TGTGCCACCCAGCCGGGACAGGGGGTGGACTATGGCTACACCTTC.

In its sample, this clonotype was seen many times. The chain links TRBV5-1 to TRBJ2-7; TRBD1 agrees at 7 bases. The CDR3 consists of 15 residues. V lost 3 bases, J lost 3 bases, and 9 bases stayed unmatched. CDR1 is SGHRS, CDR2 YFSETQ, per germline. The CDR3 DNA follows: TGCGCCAGCAGCTGGGGATCCGGGACAGACTACGAGCAGTACTTC. Protein sequence: CASSWGSGTDYEQYF.